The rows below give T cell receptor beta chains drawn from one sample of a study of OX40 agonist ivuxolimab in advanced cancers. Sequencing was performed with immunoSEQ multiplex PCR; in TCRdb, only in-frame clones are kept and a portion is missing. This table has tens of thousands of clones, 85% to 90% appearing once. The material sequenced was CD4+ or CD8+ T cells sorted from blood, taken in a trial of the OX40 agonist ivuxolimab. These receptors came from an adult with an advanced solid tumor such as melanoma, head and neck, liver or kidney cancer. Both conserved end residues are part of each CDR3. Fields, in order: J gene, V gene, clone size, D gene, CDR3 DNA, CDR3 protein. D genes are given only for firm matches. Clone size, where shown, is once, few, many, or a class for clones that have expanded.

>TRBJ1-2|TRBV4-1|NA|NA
TGCGCCAGCAGCCCCCTGGGGACTTCATATGGCTACACCTTC
CASSPLGTSYGYTF
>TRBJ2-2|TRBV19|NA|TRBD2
TGTGCCAGTAATAAGGCCCCTAGCGGTCTTTTTCCCGCGAACACCGGGGAGCTGTTTTTT
CASNKAPSGLFPANTGELFF
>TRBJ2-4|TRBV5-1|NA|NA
TGCGCCAGCAGCCCCGGGACAAGTAAAAACATTCAGTACTTC
CASSPGTSKNIQYF
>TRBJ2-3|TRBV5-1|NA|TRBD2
TGCGCCAGCAGCTATAGCGGGGACCACACGGCTACGCAGTATTTT
CASSYSGDHTATQYF
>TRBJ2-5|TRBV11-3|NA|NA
TGTGCCAGCAGCCACCCGGGGGAACGGGAGACCCAGTACTTC
CASSHPGERETQYF
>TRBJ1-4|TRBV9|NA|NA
TGTGCCAGCAGCGAGGGAGGGATTCCGACTAATGAAAAACTGTTTTTT
CASSEGGIPTNEKLFF
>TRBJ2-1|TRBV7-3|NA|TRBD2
TGTGCCAGCAGCGCGACTAGCGGGTCTAAGCTGAATGAGCAGTTCTTC
CASSATSGSKLNEQFF
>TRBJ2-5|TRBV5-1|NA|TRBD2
TGCGCCAGCACCCCAGGTAGCGGGAACCAAGAGACCCAGTACTTC
CASTPGSGNQETQYF
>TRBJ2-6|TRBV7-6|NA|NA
TGTGCCAGCAGCAGGGACCTCCTCGCCCCTTTCAGCTCTGGGGCCAACGTCCTGACTTTC
CASSRDLLAPFSSGANVLTF
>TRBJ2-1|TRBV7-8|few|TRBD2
TGTGCCAGCAGCGCAGGGACTAGCGGGAGGGCCAATGAGCAGTTCTTC
CASSAGTSGRANEQFF
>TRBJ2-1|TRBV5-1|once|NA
TGCGCCAGCAGCTTTGGGGACGGCCGTGGCGATGAGCAGTTCTTC
CASSFGDGRGDEQFF
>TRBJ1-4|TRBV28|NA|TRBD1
TGTGCCAGCAGTGGACGGGCCGGGAGGACAGGGTATGAAAAACTGTTTTTT
CASSGRAGRTGYEKLFF
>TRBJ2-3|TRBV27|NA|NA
TGTGCCAGCGCAGGTCAGGGCCGACGAACAGATACGCAGTATTTT
CASAGQGRRTDTQYF
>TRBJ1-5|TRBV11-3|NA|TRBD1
TGTGCCAGCAGCGCCGACAGGGGTGGCAATCAGCCCCAGCATTTT
CASSADRGGNQPQHF
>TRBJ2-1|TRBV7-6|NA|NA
TGTGCCAGCAGCGGCAGTCGGGGGACAGCTTACAATGAGCAGTTCTTC
CASSGSRGTAYNEQFF
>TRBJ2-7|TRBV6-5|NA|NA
TGTGCCAGCAGTTACTCCAGGTTCTCCTACGAGCAGTACTTC
CASSYSRFSYEQYF
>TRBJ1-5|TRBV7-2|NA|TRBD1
TGTGCCAGCAGTGGACAGGGCATGGGCAATCAGCCCCAGCATTTT
CASSGQGMGNQPQHF
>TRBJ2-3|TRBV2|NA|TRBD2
TGTGCCAGCAGCCTAACTAGCGCCACAGATACGCAGTATTTT
CASSLTSATDTQYF
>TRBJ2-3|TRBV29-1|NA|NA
TGCAGCGTTGTAGCGGATAGCACAGATACGCAGTATTTT
CSVVADSTDTQYF
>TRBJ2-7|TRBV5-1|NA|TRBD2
TGCGCCAGCAGCTGGTCGGCTAGCGGCTCCTACGAGCAGTACTTC
CASSWSASGSYEQYF
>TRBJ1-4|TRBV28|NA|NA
TGTGCCAGCAGTCCGGGGACAACTAATGAAAAACTGTTTTTT
CASSPGTTNEKLFF
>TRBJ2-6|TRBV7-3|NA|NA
TGTGCCAGCAGCTATCGTACAGGCCCTGGGGCCAACGTCCTGACTTTC
CASSYRTGPGANVLTF
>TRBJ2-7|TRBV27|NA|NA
TGTGCCAGCAGTCCAACACGGGTTGGGGGAGCGGTCGAGCAGTACTTC
CASSPTRVGGAVEQYF
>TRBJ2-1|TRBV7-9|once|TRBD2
TGTGCCAGCAGCTTATCTAGCGGGACAGTGCAGTTCTTC
CASSLSSGTVQFF
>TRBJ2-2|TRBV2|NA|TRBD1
TGTGCCAGCAAGGTTTTGACAGGGGCGAACACCGGGGAGCTGTTTTTT
CASKVLTGANTGELFF
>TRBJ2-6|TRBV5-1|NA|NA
TGCGCCAGCAGCTTGTTAGGGGGCTCTGGGGCCAACGTCCTGACTTTC
CASSLLGGSGANVLTF
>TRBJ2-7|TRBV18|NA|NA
TGTGCCAGCTCACAGGCAGGGAGCTCCTACGAGCAGTACTTC
CASSQAGSSYEQYF
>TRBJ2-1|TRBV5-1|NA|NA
TGCGCCAGCAGCTTGTCTGGCGGGGCTGGCAATGAGCAGTTCTTC
CASSLSGGAGNEQFF
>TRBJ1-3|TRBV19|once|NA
TGTGCCAGTAGTCGCCGTGGAGGAAACACCATATATTTT
CASSRRGGNTIYF
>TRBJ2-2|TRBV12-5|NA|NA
TGTGCTAGTGGCAATACGCGCGGGGAGCTGTTTTTT
CASGNTRGELFF
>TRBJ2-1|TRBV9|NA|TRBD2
TGTGCCAGCAGCGTAGGGTATTCGGGCGGGAGGGCCGACAATGAGCAGTTCTTC
CASSVGYSGGRADNEQFF
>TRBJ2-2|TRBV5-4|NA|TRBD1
TGTGCCAGCAGCGCGACAGGGCCGGGGACCGGGGAGCTGTTTTTT
CASSATGPGTGELFF
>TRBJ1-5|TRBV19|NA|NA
TGTGCCAGTAGCATGGGGACGGATCAGCCCCAGCATTTT
CASSMGTDQPQHF
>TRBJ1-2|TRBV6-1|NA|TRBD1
TGTGCCAGCAGTGGGGGACAGGGCTCCCGCTATGGCTACACCTTC
CASSGGQGSRYGYTF